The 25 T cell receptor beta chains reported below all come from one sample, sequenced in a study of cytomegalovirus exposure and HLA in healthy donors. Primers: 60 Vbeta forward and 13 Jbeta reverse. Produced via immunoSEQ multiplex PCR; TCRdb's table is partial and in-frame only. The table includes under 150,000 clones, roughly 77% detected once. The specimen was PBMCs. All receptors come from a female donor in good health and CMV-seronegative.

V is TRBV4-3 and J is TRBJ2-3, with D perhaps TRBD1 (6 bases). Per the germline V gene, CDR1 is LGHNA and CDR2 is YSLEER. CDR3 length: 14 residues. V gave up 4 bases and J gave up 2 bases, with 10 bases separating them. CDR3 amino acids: CASSLDRFTDTQYF. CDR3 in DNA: TGCGCCAGCAGCCTCGACAGGTTCACAGATACGCAGTATTTT.

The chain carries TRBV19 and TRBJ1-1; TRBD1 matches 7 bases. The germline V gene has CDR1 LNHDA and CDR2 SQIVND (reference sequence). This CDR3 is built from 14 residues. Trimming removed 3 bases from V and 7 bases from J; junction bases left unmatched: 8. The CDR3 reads CASSIGDSLLEAFF. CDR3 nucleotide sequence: TGTGCCAGTAGTATTGGGGACAGTCTCCTTGAAGCTTTCTTT.

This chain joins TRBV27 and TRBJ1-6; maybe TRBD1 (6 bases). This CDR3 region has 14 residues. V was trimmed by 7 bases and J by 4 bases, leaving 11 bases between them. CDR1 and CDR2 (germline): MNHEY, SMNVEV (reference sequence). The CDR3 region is CASNDRTYNSPLHF. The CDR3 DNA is TGTGCCAGCAACGACAGGACTTATAATTCACCCCTCCACTTT.

In DNA, the CDR3 is TGTGCCAGCAGCGACCCCCGCTCCGGTCCGGTGAACTACGAGCAGTACTTC. It yields the protein CASSDPRSGPVNYEQYF. V and J are TRBV9 and TRBJ2-7; D not resolved. CDR3 size: 17 residues. CDR1 SGDLS and CDR2 YYNGEE come from the germline V gene. The V end lost 3 bases, the J end lost 3 bases, and 22 bases lay between the germline ends.

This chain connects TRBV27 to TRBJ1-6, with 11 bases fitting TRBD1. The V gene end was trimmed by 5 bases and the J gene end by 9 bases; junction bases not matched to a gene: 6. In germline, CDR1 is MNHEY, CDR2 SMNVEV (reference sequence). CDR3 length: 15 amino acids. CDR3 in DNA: TGTGCCAGCAGTCTCCGGGACAGGGGGTTTTCACCCCTCCACTTT. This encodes CASSLRDRGFSPLHF.

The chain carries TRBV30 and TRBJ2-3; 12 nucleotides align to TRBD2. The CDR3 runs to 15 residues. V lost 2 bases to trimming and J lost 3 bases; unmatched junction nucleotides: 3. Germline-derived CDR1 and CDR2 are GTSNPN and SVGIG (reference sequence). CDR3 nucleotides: TGTGCCTGGAGTCGACTAGCGGGGGAAACAGATACGCAGTATTTT. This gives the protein CAWSRLAGETDTQYF.

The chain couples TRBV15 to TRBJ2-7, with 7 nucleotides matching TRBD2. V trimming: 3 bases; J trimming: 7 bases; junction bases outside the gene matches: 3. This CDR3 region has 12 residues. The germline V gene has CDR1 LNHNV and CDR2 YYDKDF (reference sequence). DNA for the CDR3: TGTGCCACCAGCAGCTGGGGAGGGGAGCAGTACTTC. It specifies CATSSWGGEQYF.

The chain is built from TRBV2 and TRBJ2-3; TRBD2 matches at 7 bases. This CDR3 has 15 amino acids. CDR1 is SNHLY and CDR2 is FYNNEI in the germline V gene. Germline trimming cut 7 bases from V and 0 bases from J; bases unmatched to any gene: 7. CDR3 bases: TGTGCCAGCATCAACGGGGGGTATAGCACAGATACGCAGTATTTT. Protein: CASINGGYSTDTQYF.

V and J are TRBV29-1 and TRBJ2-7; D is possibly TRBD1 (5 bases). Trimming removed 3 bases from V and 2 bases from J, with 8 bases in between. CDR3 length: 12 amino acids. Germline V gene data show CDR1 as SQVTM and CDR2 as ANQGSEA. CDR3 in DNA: TGCAGCGTTGATTCGGACACCTACGAGCAGTACTTC. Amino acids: CSVDSDTYEQYF.

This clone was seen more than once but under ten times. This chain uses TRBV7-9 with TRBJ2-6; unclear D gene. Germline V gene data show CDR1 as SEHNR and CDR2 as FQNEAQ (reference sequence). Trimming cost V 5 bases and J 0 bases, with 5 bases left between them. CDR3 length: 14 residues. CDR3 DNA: TGTGCCAGCAGCCCAATCTCTGGGGCCAACGTCCTGACTTTC. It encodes CASSPISGANVLTF.

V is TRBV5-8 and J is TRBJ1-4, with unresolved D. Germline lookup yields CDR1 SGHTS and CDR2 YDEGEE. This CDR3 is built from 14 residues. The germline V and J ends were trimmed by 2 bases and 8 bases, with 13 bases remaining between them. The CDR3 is CASSFGPGEEKLFF. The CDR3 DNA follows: TGTGCCAGCAGCTTCGGCCCCGGGGAGGAAAAACTGTTTTTT.

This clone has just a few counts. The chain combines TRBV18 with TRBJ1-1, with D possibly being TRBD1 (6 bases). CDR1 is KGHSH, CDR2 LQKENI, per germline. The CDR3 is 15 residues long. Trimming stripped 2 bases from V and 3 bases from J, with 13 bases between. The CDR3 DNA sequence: TGTGCCAGCTCACCAATGACAGGACCAGACACTGAAGCTTTCTTT. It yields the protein CASSPMTGPDTEAFF. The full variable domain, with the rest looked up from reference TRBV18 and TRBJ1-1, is NAGVMQNPRHLVRRRGQEARLRCSPMKGHSHVYWYRQLPEEGLKFMVYLQKENIIDESGMPKERFSAEFPKEGPSILRIQQVVRGDSAAYFCASSPMTGPDTEAFFGQGTRLTVV.

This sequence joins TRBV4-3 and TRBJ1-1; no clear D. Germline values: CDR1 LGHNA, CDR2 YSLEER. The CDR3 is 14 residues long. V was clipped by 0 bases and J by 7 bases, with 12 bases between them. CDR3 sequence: CASSQDRGSCEAFF. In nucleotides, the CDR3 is TGCGCCAGCAGCCAAGATAGAGGGAGCTGTGAAGCTTTCTTT.

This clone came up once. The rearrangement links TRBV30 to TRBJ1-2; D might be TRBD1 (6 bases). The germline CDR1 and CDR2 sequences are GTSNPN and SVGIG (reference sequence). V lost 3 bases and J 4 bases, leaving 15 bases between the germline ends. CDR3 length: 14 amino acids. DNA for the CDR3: TGTGCCTGGAGCCGTCCCGGGGGGGCCTATGGCTACACCTTC. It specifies CAWSRPGGAYGYTF.

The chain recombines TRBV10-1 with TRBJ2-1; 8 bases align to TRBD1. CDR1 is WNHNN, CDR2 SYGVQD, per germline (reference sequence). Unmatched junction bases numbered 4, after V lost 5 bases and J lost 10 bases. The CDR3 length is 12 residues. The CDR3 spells CASSTDRVEQFF. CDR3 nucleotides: TGCGCCAGCAGTACGGACAGGGTGGAGCAGTTCTTC.

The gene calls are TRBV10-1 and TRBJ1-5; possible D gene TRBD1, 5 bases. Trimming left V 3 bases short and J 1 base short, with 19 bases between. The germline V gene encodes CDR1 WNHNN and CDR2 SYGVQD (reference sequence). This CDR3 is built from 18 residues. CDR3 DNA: TGCGCCAGCAGTGAACAGGAGCCTAATTATAGGAGCAATCAGCCCCAGCATTTT. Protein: CASSEQEPNYRSNQPQHF.

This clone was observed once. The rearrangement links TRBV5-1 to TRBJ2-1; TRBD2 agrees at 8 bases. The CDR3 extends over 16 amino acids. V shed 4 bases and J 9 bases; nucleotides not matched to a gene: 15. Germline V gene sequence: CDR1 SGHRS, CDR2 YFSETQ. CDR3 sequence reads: CASSLILLAGGGEQFF. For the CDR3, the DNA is TGCGCCAGCAGCCTCATTCTCTTGGCGGGGGGAGGTGAGCAGTTCTTC.

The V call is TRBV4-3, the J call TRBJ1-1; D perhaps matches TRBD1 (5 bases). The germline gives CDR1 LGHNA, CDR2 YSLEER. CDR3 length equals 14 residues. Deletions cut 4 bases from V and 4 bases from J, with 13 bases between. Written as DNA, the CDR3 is TGCGCCAGCAGCCTCTCGGGGGTGTTCACTGAAGCTTTCTTT. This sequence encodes CASSLSGVFTEAFF.

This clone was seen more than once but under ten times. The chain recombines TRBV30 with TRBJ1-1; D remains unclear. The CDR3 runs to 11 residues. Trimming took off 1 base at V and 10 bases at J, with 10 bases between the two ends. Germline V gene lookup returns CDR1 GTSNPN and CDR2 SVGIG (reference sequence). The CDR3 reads CAWSAPKRAFF. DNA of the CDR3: TGTGCCTGGAGTGCACCAAAGCGAGCTTTCTTT.

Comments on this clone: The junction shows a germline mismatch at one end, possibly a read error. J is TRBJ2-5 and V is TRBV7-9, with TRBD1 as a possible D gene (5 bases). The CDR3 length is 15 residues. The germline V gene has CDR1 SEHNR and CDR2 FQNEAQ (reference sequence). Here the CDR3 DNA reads TGTGCCAGCACCTTACGCGCAGGGAATGGAGAGACCCAGTACTTC. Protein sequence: CASTLRAGNGETQYF.

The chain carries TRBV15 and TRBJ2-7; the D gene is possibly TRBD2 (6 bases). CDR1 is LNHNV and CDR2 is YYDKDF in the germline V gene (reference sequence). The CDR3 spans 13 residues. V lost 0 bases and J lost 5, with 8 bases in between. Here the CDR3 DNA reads TGTGCCACCAGCAGAGATGGGAGGAACGAGCAGTACTTC. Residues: CATSRDGRNEQYF.

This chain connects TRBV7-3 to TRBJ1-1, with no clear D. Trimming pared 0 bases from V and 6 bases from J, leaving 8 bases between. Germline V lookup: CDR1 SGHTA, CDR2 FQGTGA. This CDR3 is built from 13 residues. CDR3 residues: CASSLTTRSEAFF. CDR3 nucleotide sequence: TGTGCCAGCAGCTTAACAACGAGGTCTGAAGCTTTCTTT.

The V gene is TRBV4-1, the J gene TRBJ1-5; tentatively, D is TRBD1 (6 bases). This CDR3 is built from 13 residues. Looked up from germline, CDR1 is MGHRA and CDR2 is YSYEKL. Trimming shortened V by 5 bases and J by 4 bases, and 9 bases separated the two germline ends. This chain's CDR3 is CASSFQGNQPQHF. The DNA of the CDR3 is TGCGCCAGCAGCTTCCAGGGGAATCAGCCCCAGCATTTT.

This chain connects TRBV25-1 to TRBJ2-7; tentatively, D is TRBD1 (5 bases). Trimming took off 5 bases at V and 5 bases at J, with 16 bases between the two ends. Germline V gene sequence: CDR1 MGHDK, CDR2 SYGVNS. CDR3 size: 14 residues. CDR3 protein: CASSTTVGAHEQYF. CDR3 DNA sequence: TGTGCCAGCAGTACCACCGTTGGGGCCCACGAGCAGTACTTC.

CDR3 protein: CASSPRRGKNIQYF. CDR3 in DNA: TGTGCCAGCTCACCGCGACGGGGGAAGAACATTCAGTACTTC. This rearrangement joins TRBV18 to TRBJ2-4, with D maybe TRBD2 (6 bases). CDR3 size: 14 residues. The V and J ends lost 3 bases and 7 bases respectively, with 13 bases between them. The germline V gene encodes CDR1 KGHSH and CDR2 LQKENI.